This TCR beta chain was retrieved from a study of identical twins. The ends were cut back, 3 bases at V and 1 base at J, with 9 bases in the middle. Germline CDR1 reads MDHEN; CDR2 reads SYDVKM. The CDR3 spans 14 residues. A single record per CDR3 protein comes from TCRdb applying MiXCR to the 5' RACE reads. The repertoire holds 200,000 to 300,000 distinct CDR3 sequences, with roughly 7.5% as singletons. The data also belong to a second study, concerning yellow fever vaccine responses in identical twins.

The sequencing input was CD8+ T cells sorted from blood. The sequence was obtained from a woman between 18 and 29 years old in good health. V and J are TRBV28 and TRBJ1-1; D is perhaps TRBD1 (6 bases). Here the CDR3 reads CASSFGDKNTEAFF. CDR3 nucleotide sequence: TGTGCCAGCAGTTTTGGGGACAAGAACACTGAAGCTTTCTTT.